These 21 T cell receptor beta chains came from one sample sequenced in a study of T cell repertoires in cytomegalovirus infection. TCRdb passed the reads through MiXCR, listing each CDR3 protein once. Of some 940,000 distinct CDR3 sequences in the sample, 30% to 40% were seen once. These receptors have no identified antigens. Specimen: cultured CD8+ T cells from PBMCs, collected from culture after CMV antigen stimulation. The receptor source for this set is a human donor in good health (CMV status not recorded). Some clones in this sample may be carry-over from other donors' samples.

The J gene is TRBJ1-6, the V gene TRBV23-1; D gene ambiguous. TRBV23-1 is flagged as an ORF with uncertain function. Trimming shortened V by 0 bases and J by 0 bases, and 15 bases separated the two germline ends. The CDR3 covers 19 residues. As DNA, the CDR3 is TGCGCCAGCAGTCAATCATACCGACCCAGGAGCTCCTATAATTCACCCCTCCACTTT. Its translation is CASSQSYRPRSSYNSPLHF.

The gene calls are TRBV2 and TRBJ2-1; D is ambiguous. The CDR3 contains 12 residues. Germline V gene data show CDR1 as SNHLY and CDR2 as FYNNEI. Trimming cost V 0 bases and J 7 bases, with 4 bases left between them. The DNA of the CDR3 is TGTGCCAGCAGTGAAGCGCTAAATGAGCAGTTCTTC. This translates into CASSEALNEQFF.

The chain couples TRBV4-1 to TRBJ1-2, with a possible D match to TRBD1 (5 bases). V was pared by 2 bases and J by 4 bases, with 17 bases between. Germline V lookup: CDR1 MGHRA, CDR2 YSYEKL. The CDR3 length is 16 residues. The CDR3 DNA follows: TGCGCCAGCAGCCAATCCGACAGTCGGGCGGCCTATGGCTACACCTTC. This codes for CASSQSDSRAAYGYTF.

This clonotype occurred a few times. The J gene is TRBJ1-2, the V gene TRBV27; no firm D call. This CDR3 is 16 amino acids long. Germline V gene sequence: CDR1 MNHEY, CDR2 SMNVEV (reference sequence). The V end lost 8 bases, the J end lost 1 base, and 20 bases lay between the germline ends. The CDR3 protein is CASGGEAGPGNYGYTF. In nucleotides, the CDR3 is TGTGCCAGCGGCGGGGAGGCAGGCCCCGGTAACTATGGCTACACCTTC.

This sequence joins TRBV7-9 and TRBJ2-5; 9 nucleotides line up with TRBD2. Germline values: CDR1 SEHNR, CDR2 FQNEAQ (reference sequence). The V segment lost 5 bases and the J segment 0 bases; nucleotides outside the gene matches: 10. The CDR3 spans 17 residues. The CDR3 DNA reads TGTGCCAGCAGCCGACTAGCGGCCCCCACGAACCAAGAGACCCAGTACTTC. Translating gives CASSRLAAPTNQETQYF.

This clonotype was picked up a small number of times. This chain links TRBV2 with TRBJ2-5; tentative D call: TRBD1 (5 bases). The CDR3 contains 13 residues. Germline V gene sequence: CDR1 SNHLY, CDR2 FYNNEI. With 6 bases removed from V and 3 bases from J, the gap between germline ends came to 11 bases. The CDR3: CASRIGQKETQYF. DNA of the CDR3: TGTGCCAGCAGGATCGGACAAAAAGAGACCCAGTACTTC.

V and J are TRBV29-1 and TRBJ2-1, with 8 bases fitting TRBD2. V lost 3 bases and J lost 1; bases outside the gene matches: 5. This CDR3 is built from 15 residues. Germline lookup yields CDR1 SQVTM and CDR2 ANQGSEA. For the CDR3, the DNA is TGCAGCGTTGAGCTAGCGGGTTCATCCTACAATGAGCAGTTCTTC. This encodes CSVELAGSSYNEQFF.

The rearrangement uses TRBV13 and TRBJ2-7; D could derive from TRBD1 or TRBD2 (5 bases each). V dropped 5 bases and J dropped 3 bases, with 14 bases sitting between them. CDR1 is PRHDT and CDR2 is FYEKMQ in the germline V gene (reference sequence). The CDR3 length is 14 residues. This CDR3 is CASSPRDGGYEQYF. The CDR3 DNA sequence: TGTGCCAGCAGCCCTCGGGACGGAGGCTACGAGCAGTACTTC.

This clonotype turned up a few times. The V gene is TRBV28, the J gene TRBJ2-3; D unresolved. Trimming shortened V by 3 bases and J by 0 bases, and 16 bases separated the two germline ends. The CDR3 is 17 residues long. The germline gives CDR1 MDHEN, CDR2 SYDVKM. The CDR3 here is CASSFRLSTTSTDTQYF. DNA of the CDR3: TGTGCCAGCAGTTTTAGGCTTTCAACTACTAGCACAGATACGCAGTATTTT.

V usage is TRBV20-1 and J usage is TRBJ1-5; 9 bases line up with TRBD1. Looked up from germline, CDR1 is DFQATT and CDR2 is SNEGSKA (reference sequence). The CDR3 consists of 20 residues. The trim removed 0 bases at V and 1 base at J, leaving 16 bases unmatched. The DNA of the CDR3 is TGCAGTGCTAGAGATGTAGAGGCCGGGACAGGGCCCATAAGCAATCAGCCCCAGCATTTT. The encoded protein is CSARDVEAGTGPISNQPQHF.

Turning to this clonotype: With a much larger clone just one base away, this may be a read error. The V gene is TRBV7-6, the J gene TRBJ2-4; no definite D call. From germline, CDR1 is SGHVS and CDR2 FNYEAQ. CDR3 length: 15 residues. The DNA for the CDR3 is TGTGCCAACAGCCCGACCCCGGGCGCTGTAAACATTCAGTACTTC. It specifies CANSPTPGAVNIQYF.

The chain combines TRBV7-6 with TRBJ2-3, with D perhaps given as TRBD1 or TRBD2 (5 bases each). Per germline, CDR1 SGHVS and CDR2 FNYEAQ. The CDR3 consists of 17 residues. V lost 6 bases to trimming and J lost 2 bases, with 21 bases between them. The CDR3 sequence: CASRPAGTPLVTDTQYF. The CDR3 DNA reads TGTGCCAGCAGGCCCGCCGGGACCCCTCTTGTCACAGATACGCAGTATTTT.

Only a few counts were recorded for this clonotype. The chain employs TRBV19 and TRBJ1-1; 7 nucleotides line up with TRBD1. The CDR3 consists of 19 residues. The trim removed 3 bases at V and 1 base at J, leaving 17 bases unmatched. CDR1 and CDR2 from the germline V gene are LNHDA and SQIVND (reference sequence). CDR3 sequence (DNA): TGTGCCAGTAGTATCAACAATCCCTTAACAGAGGGGGCGAACACTGAAGCTTTCTTT. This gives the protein CASSINNPLTEGANTEAFF.

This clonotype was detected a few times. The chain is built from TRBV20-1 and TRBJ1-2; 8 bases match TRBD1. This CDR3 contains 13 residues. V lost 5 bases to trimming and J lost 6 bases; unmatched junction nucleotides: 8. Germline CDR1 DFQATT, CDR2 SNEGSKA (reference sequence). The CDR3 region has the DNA TGCAGTGCTGGACAGGGAAAAAATAATGGCTACACCTTC. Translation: CSAGQGKNNGYTF.

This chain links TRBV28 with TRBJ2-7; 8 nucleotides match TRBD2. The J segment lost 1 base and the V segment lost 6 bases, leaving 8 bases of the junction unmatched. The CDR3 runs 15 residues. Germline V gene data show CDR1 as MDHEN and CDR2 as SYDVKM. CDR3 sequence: CASSWRGAPSYEQYV. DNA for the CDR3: TGTGCCAGCAGCTGGCGGGGGGCCCCTTCCTACGAGCAGTACGTC.

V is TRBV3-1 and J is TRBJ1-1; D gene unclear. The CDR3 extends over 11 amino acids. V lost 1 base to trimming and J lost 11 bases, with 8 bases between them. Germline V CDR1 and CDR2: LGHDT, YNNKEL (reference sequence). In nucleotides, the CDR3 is TGTGCCAGCAGCCAAGGTGGCTTCGCTTTCTTT. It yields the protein CASSQGGFAFF.

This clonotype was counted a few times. CDR3 DNA sequence: TGTGCCAGCAGTCCTAGCGGGGGAAGCTCCTACGAGCAGTACGTC. It yields the protein CASSPSGGSSYEQYV. The V and J genes are TRBV27 and TRBJ2-7; 10 bases are shared with TRBD2. V shed 5 bases, J shed 0 bases, and the junction held 4 bases outside the gene matches. In germline, CDR1 is MNHEY, CDR2 SMNVEV (reference sequence). CDR3 length: 15 residues.

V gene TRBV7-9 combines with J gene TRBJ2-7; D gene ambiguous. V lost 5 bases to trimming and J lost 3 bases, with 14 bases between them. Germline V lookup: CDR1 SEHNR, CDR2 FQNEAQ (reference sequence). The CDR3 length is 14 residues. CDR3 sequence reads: CASSGSGPYYEQYV. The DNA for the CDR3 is TGTGCCAGCAGCGGGTCCGGACCGTACTACGAGCAGTACGTC.

CDR3 nucleotides: TGTGCCAGTAGTACTACGGACAGGGGGCGAACTGAAGCTTTCTTT. This sequence encodes CASSTTDRGRTEAFF. The gene calls are TRBV19 and TRBJ1-1; 11 nucleotides match TRBD1. The CDR3 length is 15 residues. Germline V gives CDR1 LNHDA, CDR2 SQIVND (reference sequence). Trimming took 4 bases from V and 5 from J; bases not matched to a gene: 6.

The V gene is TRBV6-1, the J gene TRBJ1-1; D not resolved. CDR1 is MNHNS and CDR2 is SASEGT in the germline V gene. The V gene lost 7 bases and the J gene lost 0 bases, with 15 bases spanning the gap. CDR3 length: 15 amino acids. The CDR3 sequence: CASNEMVGMNTEAFF. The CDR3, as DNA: TGTGCCAGCAATGAGATGGTTGGCATGAACACTGAAGCTTTCTTT.

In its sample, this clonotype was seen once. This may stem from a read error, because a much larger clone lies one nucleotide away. The CDR3 reads CTSSLRTGVASGDGYTF. The CDR3, as DNA: TGTACCAGCAGCTTAAGGACAGGGGTCGCGTCTGGAGATGGCTACACCTTC. The V gene is TRBV7-2, the J gene TRBJ1-2; 9 nucleotides match TRBD1. CDR3 length equals 17 residues. The V and J ends lost 2 bases and 6 bases, in that order; junction bases with no gene match: 13. From germline, CDR1 is SGHTA and CDR2 FQGNSA.